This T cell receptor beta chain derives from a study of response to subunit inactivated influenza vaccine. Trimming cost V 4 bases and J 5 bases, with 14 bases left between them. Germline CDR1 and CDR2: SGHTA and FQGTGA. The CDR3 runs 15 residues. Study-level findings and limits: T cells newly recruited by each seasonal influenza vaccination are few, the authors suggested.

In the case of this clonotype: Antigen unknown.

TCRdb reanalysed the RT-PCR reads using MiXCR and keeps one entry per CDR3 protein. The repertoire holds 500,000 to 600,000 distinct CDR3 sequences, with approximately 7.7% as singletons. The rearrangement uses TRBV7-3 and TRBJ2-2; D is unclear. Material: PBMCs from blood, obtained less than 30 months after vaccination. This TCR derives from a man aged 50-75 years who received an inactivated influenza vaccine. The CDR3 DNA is TGTGCCAGCAGCTCCTCGGACGTCCGGACCGGGGAGCTGTTTTTT. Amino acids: CASSSSDVRTGELFF.